The T cell receptor beta chain under discussion was sequenced for a study of CDR3 diversity in severe acne. The germline gives CDR1 DFQATT, CDR2 SNEGSKA (reference sequence). The CDR3 consists of 15 residues. This clonotype was seen at least ten times. The germline gene is not matched at one end of the junction; a read error may be the cause. In TCRdb, the PCR reads were re-called with MiXCR into one record per CDR3 protein. The sample yields about 86,000 distinct CDR3 sequences, under 60% seen once. The clonotype comes from a male donor in good health, without acne. The sequencing input was blood. The chain joins TRBV20-1 to TRBJ2-5; D gene uncertain. CDR3 DNA sequence: TGCAGTGCTAGAGATGCCTTGTCGGTGGGTGAGACCCGGTACTTC. This gives the protein CSARDALSVGETRYF.